This TCR beta chain stems from a study of T cell responses to AZD1222 COVID-19 vaccine. Study results and limitations: Vaccine-associated CD4 TCRs spanned spike, dominant at 160-218 and 743-854.

Comments on this clone: Its antigen is not known.

Sequencing was performed with immunoSEQ multiplex PCR; in TCRdb, only in-frame clones are kept and a portion is missing. This table holds about 150,000 clones, around 92% found once. The receptor's source is an adult in good health. Here the sequenced sample was peripheral blood, taken on day 0 of AZD1222 vaccination.

In DNA, the CDR3 is TGTGCCAGCAGTCGGGACAGGGCGAGTGGCTACACCTTC. Its translation: CASSRDRASGYTF. V gene TRBV2 combines with J gene TRBJ1-2, with 9 nucleotides matching TRBD1. The V segment lost 5 bases and the J segment 7 bases; nucleotides outside the gene matches: 5. Germline CDR1 and CDR2: SNHLY and FYNNEI. The CDR3 is 13 residues long.